Following are 21 T cell receptor beta chains from one sample sequenced in a study of response to subunit inactivated influenza vaccine. A single record per CDR3 protein comes from TCRdb applying MiXCR to the RT-PCR reads. The sample lists 500,000 to 700,000 distinct CDR3 sequences; around a quarter were seen once. This sample was also put to use in a study of T cells expressing NK-cell markers. That investigation notes: A 5'RACE template switching approach incorporating UMIs was used to make TCR beta cDNA.

The starting material was CD4+ T cells sorted from PBMCs, obtained approximately 12 days after vaccination. The receptor set was obtained from a man over 45 who received an inactivated influenza vaccine.

V gene TRBV7-2 combines with J gene TRBJ2-5; D perhaps matches TRBD1 (6 bases). This CDR3 region has 13 residues. V lost 6 bases, J lost 10 bases, and 18 bases lay in between. The germline CDR1 and CDR2 sequences are SGHTA and FQGNSA. The CDR3 reads CASSPPGQGIQYF. The CDR3 nucleotides are TGTGCCAGCAGTCCACCGGGCCAGGGGATCCAGTACTTC.

This CDR3 is CASSQDDNLRLFISSTDTQYF. CDR3 sequence (DNA): TGTGCCAGCAGCCAAGACGACAATCTCCGTCTCTTCATATCTAGCACAGATACGCAGTATTTT. V gene TRBV14 combines with J gene TRBJ2-3; no definite D call. This CDR3 has 21 residues. With 0 bases removed from V and 0 bases from J, the gap between germline ends came to 25 bases. Germline V gene lookup returns CDR1 SGHDN and CDR2 FVKESK.

The chain recombines TRBV29-1 with TRBJ2-3; D is perhaps TRBD2 (5 bases). Germline CDR1 and CDR2: SQVTM and ANQGSEA. Trimming pared 0 bases from V and 7 bases from J, leaving 11 bases between. The CDR3 has 13 amino acids. CDR3 amino acids: CSVEDGLTNTQYF. Here the CDR3 DNA reads TGCAGCGTTGAAGACGGACTTACGAATACGCAGTATTTT.

The chain recombines TRBV4-3 with TRBJ2-7, with TRBD1 as a possible D gene (5 bases). Deletions cut 1 base from V and 4 bases from J, with 14 bases between. The CDR3 runs to 15 residues. Germline V CDR1 and CDR2: LGHNA, YSLEER. As DNA, the CDR3 is TGCGCCAGCAGCCAAGTCGTAGGGGCTCCATACGAGCAGTACTTC. Protein product: CASSQVVGAPYEQYF.

A few counts support this clonotype. This chain uses TRBV24-1 with TRBJ2-3, with TRBD2 matching over 15 bases. Germline V CDR1 and CDR2: KGHDR, SFDVKD. V was clipped by 4 bases and J by 8 bases; unmatched bases: 3. The CDR3 totals 15 residues. In nucleotides, the CDR3 is TGTGCCACCAGTGACGCGGGACTAGCGGGAGGTACGCAGTATTTT. Amino acids: CATSDAGLAGGTQYF.

The CDR3, as DNA: TGTGCCAGCAGTGCCGCTAGCAATGAGCAGTTCTTC. This codes for CASSAASNEQFF. The chain has TRBV6-2 or TRBV6-3 and TRBJ2-1; no definite D call. Trimming removed 5 bases from V and 6 bases from J, with 8 bases in between. The CDR3 is 12 amino acids. Germline values: CDR1 MNHEY, CDR2 SVGEGT.

As to this clonotype: A read error may account for a junction end that differs from germline. This chain connects TRBV7-7 to TRBJ2-7; the D gene is possibly TRBD1 (5 bases). CDR1 is SSHAT and CDR2 is FNYEAQ in the germline V gene (reference sequence). CDR3 size: 16 residues. The CDR3 is CASSFRPDKGLRGQYF. DNA of the CDR3: TGTGCTAGCAGCTTTAGGCCCGACAAGGGGCTACGAGGGCAGTACTTC.

V usage is TRBV20-1 and J usage is TRBJ2-1; 13 positions agree with TRBD2. The CDR3 runs 17 residues. The germline V gene has CDR1 DFQATT and CDR2 SNEGSKA (reference sequence). J was trimmed by 1 base and V by 4 bases; bases with no gene match: 7. CDR3 amino acids: CSATTTSGGWSYNEQFF. Written as DNA, the CDR3 is TGCAGTGCTACTACGACTAGCGGGGGGTGGTCCTACAATGAGCAGTTCTTC.

The gene calls are TRBV7-9 and TRBJ2-4; D gene ambiguous. Germline CDR1 is SEHNR and CDR2 is FQNEAQ (reference sequence). V was clipped by 5 bases and J by 0 bases, with 14 bases between them. The CDR3 has 16 residues. Here the CDR3 DNA reads TGTGCCAGCAGCCCGCGTGAGCGTCTAGCCAAAAACATTCAGTACTTC. Translation: CASSPRERLAKNIQYF.

This rearrangement joins TRBV6-5 to TRBJ1-2; maybe TRBD1 (6 bases). The CDR3 length is 17 residues. V was trimmed by 2 bases and J by 0 bases, leaving 16 bases between them. The germline V gene encodes CDR1 MNHEY and CDR2 SVGAGI. CDR3 DNA sequence: TGTGCCAGCAGTTACAGTGGGGGCGCGAGGGCTAACTATGGCTACACCTTC. Translated: CASSYSGGARANYGYTF.

The CDR3 nucleotides are TGTGCCAGCACCACAGGGGTACATCAGCCCCAGCATTTT. As protein: CASTTGVHQPQHF. The gene calls are TRBV12-3 or TRBV12-4 and TRBJ1-5; 7 bases fit TRBD1. V dropped 7 bases and J dropped 5; count of bases not matched to a gene: 5. This CDR3 is 13 amino acids long.

CDR3 sequence: CASTPGQGAPSYEQYF. CDR3 DNA: TGCGCCAGCACCCCGGGACAGGGGGCACCCTCCTACGAGCAGTACTTC. The chain is built from TRBV5-1 and TRBJ2-7; 12 nucleotides agree with TRBD1. The CDR3 consists of 16 residues. The ends lost 6 bases at V and 0 bases at J; junction bases unmatched: 7. The V gene's germline CDR1 is SGHRS and CDR2 YFSETQ.

This chain connects TRBV18 to TRBJ2-7, with TRBD2 matching over 7 bases. Losses at the gene ends were 0 bases for V and 2 bases for J; bases not matched to a gene: 4. CDR1 and CDR2 (germline): KGHSH, LQKENI. The CDR3 covers 15 residues. In DNA, the CDR3 is TGTGCCAGCTCACCACCCAGCGGGGAAGCCTACGAGCAGTACTTC. Translated: CASSPPSGEAYEQYF.

The chain has TRBV6-5 and TRBJ1-6; D is undetermined. The V and J ends lost 5 bases and 7 bases respectively, with 15 bases between them. Germline CDR1 is MNHEY and CDR2 is SVGAGI. The CDR3 contains 15 residues. CDR3 nucleotides: TGTGCCAGCAGTACTGAGACGGTGGGCAATTCACCCCTCCACTTT. Translated: CASSTETVGNSPLHF.

This clonotype was recorded a few times. The rearrangement uses TRBV20-1 and TRBJ1-4; D might be TRBD1 (5 bases). V lost 7 bases and J 4 bases, leaving 22 bases between the germline ends. The CDR3 length is 16 residues. Germline CDR1 is DFQATT and CDR2 is SNEGSKA (reference sequence). CDR3 sequence: CSVPRGGTGLNEKLFF. The CDR3 DNA follows: TGCAGTGTCCCCCGCGGGGGGACGGGTCTTAATGAAAAACTGTTTTTT.

This chain uses TRBV5-6 with TRBJ2-5; D is undetermined. Trimming pared 5 bases from V and 5 bases from J, leaving 25 bases between. This CDR3 is 17 amino acids long. Germline V gives CDR1 SGHDT, CDR2 YYEEEE. This CDR3 is CASSSLTGLTLGETQYF. The CDR3 coding sequence is TGTGCCAGCAGTTCCCTGACCGGGCTTACCCTAGGGGAGACCCAGTACTTC.

This clonotype was seen more than once but under ten times. The gene calls are TRBV29-1 and TRBJ2-2, with D unresolved. CDR1 is SQVTM, CDR2 ANQGSEA, per germline. CDR3 length equals 12 residues. Deletions cut 6 bases from V and 6 bases from J, with 11 bases between. CDR3 nucleotides: TGCAGCGTCGATAGGTCCGCCGGGGAGCTGTTTTTT. Protein sequence: CSVDRSAGELFF.

The chain has TRBV7-7 and TRBJ2-3, with 12 bases aligning to TRBD2. Germline V gives CDR1 SSHAT, CDR2 FNYEAQ (reference sequence). The V and J ends lost 5 bases and 9 bases, in that order; junction bases with no gene match: 9. The CDR3 consists of 15 residues. CDR3 DNA sequence: TGTGCCAGCAGCCAGACTAGCGGGAGTATCGGGACGCAGTATTTT. It codes for CASSQTSGSIGTQYF.

The V and J genes are TRBV7-2 and TRBJ1-1; maybe TRBD1 (6 bases). Germline CDR1 and CDR2: SGHTA and FQGNSA. The CDR3 is 15 amino acids. Trimming removed 6 bases at V and 0 bases at J, with 14 bases between. In DNA form, the CDR3 reads TGTGCCAGCAGGACCCAGGACAGCCTGAACACTGAAGCTTTCTTT. It is translated as CASRTQDSLNTEAFF.

The chain employs TRBV20-1 and TRBJ2-5; D is perhaps TRBD2 (7 bases). V lost 4 bases to trimming and J lost 3 bases, with 12 bases between them. This CDR3 has 13 residues. Germline V gives CDR1 DFQATT, CDR2 SNEGSKA (reference sequence). The DNA for the CDR3 is TGCAGTGCTACAAAAGGGGGGGAAGAGACCCAGTACTTC. This encodes CSATKGGEETQYF.

This clonotype was counted a few times. The CDR3 sequence: CASSLERGSTDTQYF. CDR3 nucleotides: TGTGCCAGCAGCTTAGAAAGGGGGAGCACAGATACGCAGTATTTT. This chain uses TRBV11-2 with TRBJ2-3, with a possible D match to TRBD1 (6 bases). The germline CDR1 and CDR2 sequences are SGHAT and FQNNGV. With 0 bases removed from V and 0 bases from J, the gap between germline ends came to 7 bases. The CDR3 runs 15 residues. Combining the CDR3 with reference TRBV11-2 and TRBJ2-3 gives the whole variable domain EAGVAQSPRYKIIEKRQSVAFWCNPISGHATLYWYQQILGQGPKLLIQFQNNGVVDDSQLPKDRFSAERLKGVDSTLKIQPAKLEDSAVYLCASSLERGSTDTQYFGPGTRLTVL.